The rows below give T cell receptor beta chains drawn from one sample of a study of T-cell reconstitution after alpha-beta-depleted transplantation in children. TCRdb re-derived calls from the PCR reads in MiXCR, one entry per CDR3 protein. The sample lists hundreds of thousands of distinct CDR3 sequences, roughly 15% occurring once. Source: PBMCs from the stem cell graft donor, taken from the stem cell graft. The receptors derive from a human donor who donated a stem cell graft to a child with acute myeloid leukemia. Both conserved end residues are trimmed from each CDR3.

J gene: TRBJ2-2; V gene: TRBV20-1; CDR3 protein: SARPRLNTGELF
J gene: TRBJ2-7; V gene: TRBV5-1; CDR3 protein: ASSLQGQNYEQY
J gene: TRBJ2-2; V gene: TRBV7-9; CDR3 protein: ASSRNSGNTGELF
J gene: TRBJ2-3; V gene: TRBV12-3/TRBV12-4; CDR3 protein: ASSFSSGEQDTQY
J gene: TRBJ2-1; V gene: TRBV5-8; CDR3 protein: ASSLGWAYNEQF
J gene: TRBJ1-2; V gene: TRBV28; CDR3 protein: ASTPRGPTSGYT
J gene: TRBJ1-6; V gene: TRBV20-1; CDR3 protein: SARDRLKSSYNSPLH
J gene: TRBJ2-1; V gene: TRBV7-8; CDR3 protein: ASRAYSGGNEQF
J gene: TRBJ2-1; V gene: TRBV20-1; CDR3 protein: SARYTNNEQF
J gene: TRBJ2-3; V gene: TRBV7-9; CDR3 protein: ASSLGLAGFTDTQY
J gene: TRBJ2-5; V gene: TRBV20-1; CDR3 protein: SAERANQETQY
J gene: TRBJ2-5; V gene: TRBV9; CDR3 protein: ASSPGGQGGQETQY
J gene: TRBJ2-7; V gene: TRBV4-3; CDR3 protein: ASSRSGQGSYEQY
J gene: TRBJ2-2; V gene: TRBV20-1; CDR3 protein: SARDYGNGGELF
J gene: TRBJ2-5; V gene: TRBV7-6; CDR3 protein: ASSPLREIVGTQY
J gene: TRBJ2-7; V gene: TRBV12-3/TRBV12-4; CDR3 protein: ASSGHSTSYEQY
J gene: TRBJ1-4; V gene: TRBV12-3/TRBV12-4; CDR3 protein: ASSPGQREKLF
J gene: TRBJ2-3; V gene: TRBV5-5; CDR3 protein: ASSLDSGRTDTQY
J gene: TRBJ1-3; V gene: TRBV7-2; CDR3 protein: ASSLVGGGGNTIY
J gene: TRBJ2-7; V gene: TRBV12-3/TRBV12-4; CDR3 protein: ASSSGGTASYEQY
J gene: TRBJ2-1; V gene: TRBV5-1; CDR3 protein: ASSLDGQGNYNEQF
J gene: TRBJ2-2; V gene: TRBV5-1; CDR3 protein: ASSLQTSSPGELF
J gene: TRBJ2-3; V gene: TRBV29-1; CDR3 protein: SVDPTDSTDTQY
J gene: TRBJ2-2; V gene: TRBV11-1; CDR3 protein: ASSPRGGSGELF
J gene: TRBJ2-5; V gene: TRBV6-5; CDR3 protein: ASSYSIGKETQY
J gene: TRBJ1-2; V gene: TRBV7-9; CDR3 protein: ASSYNLDTSNYGYT
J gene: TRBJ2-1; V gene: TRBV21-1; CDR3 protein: ASSKVKEQF
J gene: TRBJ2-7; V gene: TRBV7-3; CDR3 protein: ASSLSGTGGIHEQY
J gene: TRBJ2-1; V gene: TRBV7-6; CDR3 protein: ASSPVGTASYNEQF
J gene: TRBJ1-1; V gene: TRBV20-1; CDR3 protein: SARRTYAVAEAF
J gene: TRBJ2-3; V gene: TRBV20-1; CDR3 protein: SAQTSGALSTDTQY
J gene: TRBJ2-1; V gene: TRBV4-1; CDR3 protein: ASSQVAGGQGNEQF
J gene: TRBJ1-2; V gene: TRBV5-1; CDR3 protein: ASSPDPGQGNGYT
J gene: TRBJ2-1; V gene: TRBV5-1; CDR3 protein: ASSLGSGSPYNEQF
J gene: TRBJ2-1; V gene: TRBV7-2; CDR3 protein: ASSPGDRAQF
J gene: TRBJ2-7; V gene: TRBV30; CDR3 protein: AWKETGQPYEQY
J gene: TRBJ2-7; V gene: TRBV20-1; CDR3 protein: SARDEAGGAYEQY
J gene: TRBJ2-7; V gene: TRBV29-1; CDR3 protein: SVEAVRDTAYQQY
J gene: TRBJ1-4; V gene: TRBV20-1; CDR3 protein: SARLGAGLNEKLF
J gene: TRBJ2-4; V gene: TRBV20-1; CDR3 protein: SAGTRKNIQY
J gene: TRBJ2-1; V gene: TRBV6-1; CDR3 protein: ASSEYQGRGNEQF
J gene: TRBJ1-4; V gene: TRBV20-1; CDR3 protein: SARSGGQGANEKLF
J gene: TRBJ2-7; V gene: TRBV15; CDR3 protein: ATSGGQDYEQY
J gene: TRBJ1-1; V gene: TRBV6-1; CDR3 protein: ASAEDRGRTEAF